Following are 28 T cell receptor beta chains from one sample sequenced in a study of identical twins. TCRdb redid the calling of the 5' RACE reads with MiXCR, one entry per CDR3 protein. This table has about 480,000 distinct CDR3 sequences, approximately 15% appearing once. These data were likewise used in another study, on yellow fever vaccine responses in identical twins.

The material sequenced was CD4+ T cells sorted from blood. Every receptor here comes from a young woman in good health.

This clonotype has at least ten counts. V gene TRBV20-1 combines with J gene TRBJ2-4; TRBD2 matches at 9 bases. Germline V gene data show CDR1 as DFQATT and CDR2 as SNEGSKA (reference sequence). This CDR3 has 15 residues. The junction had 4 bases not matched to a gene; V was cut back by 3 bases and J by 1 base. The CDR3 region has the DNA TGCAGTGCTAGTAGCGGGAGCGGGGCCAAAAACATTCAGTACTTC. Amino acids: CSASSGSGAKNIQYF.

This clonotype was detected only a few times. The chain carries TRBV29-1 and TRBJ1-2; a possible D gene is TRBD1 (6 bases). CDR3 length equals 13 residues. V shed 3 bases and J shed 7 bases, with 15 bases lying between them. Germline CDR1 reads SQVTM; CDR2 reads ANQGSEA. In DNA, the CDR3 is TGCAGCGTTGAGAGTCAGGGGTATGGTGGCTACACCTTC. Protein product: CSVESQGYGGYTF.

The CDR3 here is CASSWKQPLSGGAFRETQYF. The DNA for the CDR3 is TGTGCCAGCAGCTGGAAACAACCCCTTAGCGGGGGGGCCTTTCGGGAGACCCAGTACTTC. The gene calls are TRBV13 and TRBJ2-5; 11 bases line up with TRBD2. The V gene end was trimmed by 4 bases and the J gene end by 5 bases; junction bases not matched to a gene: 21. The CDR3 is made up of 20 amino acids. Germline-derived CDR1 and CDR2 are PRHDT and FYEKMQ (reference sequence). Using reference TRBV13 and TRBJ2-5 for the parts outside the CDR3, the full variable domain is AAGVIQSPRHLIKEKRETATLKCYPIPRHDTVYWYQQGPGQDPQFLISFYEKMQSDKGSIPDRFSAQQFSDYHSELNMSSLELGDSALYFCASSWKQPLSGGAFRETQYFGPGTRLLVL.

This clonotype was counted ten times or more. The chain is built from TRBV12-3 or TRBV12-4 and TRBJ1-3; D uncertain. This CDR3 has 12 residues. V lost 7 bases, J lost 9 bases, and 13 bases lay in between. The CDR3 loop is CASNGPWGTIYF. The CDR3 DNA sequence: TGTGCCAGCAACGGACCTTGGGGCACCATATATTTT.

This clonotype appeared a few times. The chain uses TRBV9 and TRBJ2-1, with D perhaps matching TRBD2 (6 bases). Germline V gene sequence: CDR1 SGDLS, CDR2 YYNGEE. Trimming cost V 2 bases and J 4 bases, with 16 bases left between them. The CDR3 runs 16 residues. CDR3 region: CASSVAPRRGYNEQFF. The CDR3, as DNA: TGTGCCAGCAGCGTGGCCCCACGGAGGGGTTACAATGAGCAGTTCTTC.

This clonotype has just a few counts. The rearrangement joins TRBV24-1 to TRBJ2-7, with D possibly being TRBD1 (6 bases). Looked up from germline, CDR1 is KGHDR and CDR2 is SFDVKD. The CDR3 totals 15 residues. V lost 2 bases to trimming and J lost 6 bases, with 16 bases between them. CDR3 coding DNA: TGTGCCACCAGTGATTCGGGACAAGGTAATACCGAGCAGTACTTC. Amino acids: CATSDSGQGNTEQYF.

V usage is TRBV7-2 and J usage is TRBJ2-1; 11 nucleotides align to TRBD2. The CDR3 length is 15 residues. The germline CDR1 and CDR2 sequences are SGHTA and FQGNSA. J gave up 13 bases and V 1 base, and 9 bases lay outside the gene matches. The CDR3: CASSLGLAGGGYQFF. The CDR3 region has the DNA TGTGCCAGCAGCTTAGGGCTAGCGGGGGGTGGTTATCAGTTCTTC.

CDR3 region: CASSRGGATDTQYF. CDR3 bases: TGTGCCAGCTCACGTGGGGGGGCCACAGATACGCAGTATTTT. The chain recombines TRBV18 with TRBJ2-3; tentative D call: TRBD2 (7 bases). V was pared by 4 bases and J by 2 bases, with 10 bases between. CDR3 size: 14 residues. CDR1 is KGHSH, CDR2 LQKENI, per germline.

The chain joins TRBV5-1 to TRBJ1-3; D call uncertain. Germline CDR1 is SGHRS and CDR2 is YFSETQ. The CDR3 runs to 16 residues. Trimming stripped 3 bases from V and 0 bases from J, with 13 bases between. CDR3 sequence: CASSYADTSSGNTIYF. CDR3 DNA sequence: TGCGCCAGCAGCTACGCAGATACGAGCTCTGGAAACACCATATATTTT. The whole variable domain, remainder taken from reference TRBV5-1 and TRBJ1-3, is KAGVTQTPRYLIKTRGQQVTLSCSPISGHRSVSWYQQTPGQGLQFLFEYFSETQRNKGNFPGRFSGRQFSNSRSEMNVSTLELGDSALYLCASSYADTSSGNTIYFGEGSWLTVV.

The CDR3 here is CASGSLNTEAFF. The CDR3 nucleotides read TGTGCCAGCGGCAGCTTGAACACTGAAGCTTTCTTT. The chain has TRBV12-3 or TRBV12-4 and TRBJ1-1, with unresolved D. Trimming pared 8 bases from V and 0 bases from J, leaving 7 bases between. The CDR3 covers 12 residues.

The chain links TRBV28 to TRBJ2-1; a possible D gene is TRBD1 (6 bases). V lost 2 bases, J lost 7 bases, and 15 bases lay in between. The CDR3 contains 15 residues. The germline CDR1 and CDR2 sequences are MDHEN and SYDVKM. The DNA of the CDR3 is TGTGCCAGCAGTTTACTTGGGGGCGCAAAAAATGAGCAGTTCTTC. Translation: CASSLLGGAKNEQFF.

This clonotype was seen a few times. The chain employs TRBV11-2 and TRBJ2-3, with 7 nucleotides matching TRBD2. The CDR3 runs to 16 residues. Germline CDR1 SGHAT, CDR2 FQNNGV. V lost 5 bases to trimming and J lost 3 bases; unmatched junction nucleotides: 11. The CDR3 here is CASSPSGSPRTDTQYF. The CDR3 DNA is TGTGCCAGCAGCCCTAGCGGTAGCCCCCGGACAGATACGCAGTATTTT. Full variable domain (outside the CDR3, taken from reference TRBV11-2 and TRBJ2-3): EAGVAQSPRYKIIEKRQSVAFWCNPISGHATLYWYQQILGQGPKLLIQFQNNGVVDDSQLPKDRFSAERLKGVDSTLKIQPAKLEDSAVYLCASSPSGSPRTDTQYFGPGTRLTVL.

The chain employs TRBV6-5 and TRBJ2-7; D gene unclear. The germline V gene has CDR1 MNHEY and CDR2 SVGAGI. Trimming left V 6 bases short and J 2 bases short, with 8 bases between. This CDR3 region has 12 residues. The CDR3 protein is CASRRRAYEQYF. CDR3 sequence (DNA): TGTGCCAGCAGACGAAGGGCCTACGAGCAGTACTTC.

This sequence joins TRBV29-1 and TRBJ2-1, with 10 bases lining up with TRBD2. V shed 5 bases, J shed 6 bases, and the junction held 13 bases outside the gene matches. From germline, CDR1 is SQVTM and CDR2 ANQGSEA. The CDR3 runs to 16 residues. In nucleotides, the CDR3 is TGCAGCGTTTGTCGGGGAGGGCTAGCGGGAGCCAATGAGCAGTTCTTC. Its translation: CSVCRGGLAGANEQFF.

V and J are TRBV20-1 and TRBJ1-2; a possible D gene is TRBD1 (5 bases). Trimming removed 1 base from V and 5 bases from J, with 17 bases in between. This CDR3 region has 15 residues. Germline CDR1 is DFQATT and CDR2 is SNEGSKA (reference sequence). CDR3 bases: TGCAGTGCTAGAGCTCTCGGGGGGTCCAGGTATGGCTACACCTTC. This sequence encodes CSARALGGSRYGYTF.

This sequence joins TRBV20-1 and TRBJ2-1; no reliable D call. This CDR3 is built from 15 residues. Germline V lookup: CDR1 DFQATT, CDR2 SNEGSKA (reference sequence). V was cut by 0 bases and J by 4 bases, with 13 bases left in between. CDR3 sequence reads: CSARDQSRNYNEQFF. The DNA of the CDR3 is TGCAGTGCTAGAGATCAAAGCCGGAATTACAATGAGCAGTTCTTC.

This clonotype appeared a few times. J is TRBJ1-1 and V is TRBV7-9; 7 bases match TRBD1. The V gene end was trimmed by 3 bases and the J gene end by 7 bases; junction bases not matched to a gene: 5. The CDR3 spans 13 residues. The germline CDR1 and CDR2 sequences are SEHNR and FQNEAQ (reference sequence). As DNA, the CDR3 is TGTGCCAGCAGCTTGGACAGGAGTAGTGAAGCTTTCTTT. Its translation: CASSLDRSSEAFF.

The genes are TRBV3-1 and TRBJ2-3; D might be TRBD2 (5 bases). V lost 3 bases and J 8 bases, leaving 9 bases between the germline ends. CDR1 LGHDT and CDR2 YNNKEL come from the germline V gene (reference sequence). This CDR3 spans 12 amino acids. CDR3 DNA sequence: TGTGCCAGCAGCCAGGAAGGGAGTACGCAGTATTTT. Translated, it gives CASSQEGSTQYF.

This chain connects TRBV6-5 to TRBJ1-1; D is unresolved. V was pared by 0 bases and J by 1 base, with 6 bases between. In germline, CDR1 is MNHEY, CDR2 SVGAGI. The CDR3 runs to 14 residues. CDR3 nucleotide sequence: TGTGCCAGCAGTTACTCGACGGGGAACACTGAAGCTTTCTTT. Translated, it gives CASSYSTGNTEAFF.

There are a few counts of this clonotype. The chain uses TRBV28 and TRBJ2-7; tentatively, D is TRBD1 (6 bases). The CDR3 sequence is 17 residues long. Germline V lookup: CDR1 MDHEN, CDR2 SYDVKM. V lost 4 bases to trimming and J lost 5 bases, with 24 bases between them. The chain's CDR3 is CASSSISGAMGAHEQYF. CDR3 bases: TGTGCCAGCAGTTCAATCTCCGGGGCAATGGGGGCCCACGAGCAGTACTTC.

The chain joins TRBV20-1 to TRBJ2-7, with D unresolved. Trimming cost V 5 bases and J 0 bases, with 5 bases left between them. The germline CDR1 and CDR2 sequences are DFQATT and SNEGSKA (reference sequence). The CDR3 sequence is 11 residues long. The chain's CDR3 is CSAWSSYEQYF. The CDR3, as DNA: TGCAGTGCTTGGAGCTCCTACGAGCAGTACTTC.

This clonotype was picked up a small number of times. The V gene is TRBV11-2, the J gene TRBJ2-4; 10 bases fit TRBD2. From germline, CDR1 is SGHAT and CDR2 FQNNGV. The CDR3 length is 18 residues. J gave up 2 bases and V 2 bases, and 9 bases lay outside the gene matches. CDR3 region: CASSLFTLAGESKNIQYF. The CDR3 nucleotides read TGTGCCAGCAGCTTATTTACGCTAGCGGGAGAATCCAAAAACATTCAGTACTTC.

This clonotype turned up a few times. This chain connects TRBV6-5 to TRBJ2-3; 8 bases are shared with TRBD2. CDR1 is MNHEY and CDR2 is SVGAGI in the germline V gene. Germline trimming cut 0 bases from V and 4 bases from J; bases unmatched to any gene: 3. The CDR3 is made up of 15 amino acids. CDR3 nucleotide sequence: TGTGCCAGCAGTTACTCTTGGACTAGCTCAGATACGCAGTATTTT. Translation: CASSYSWTSSDTQYF.

The genes are TRBV3-1 and TRBJ2-3; the match to TRBD2 covers 9 bases. The V segment lost 5 bases and the J segment 2 bases; nucleotides outside the gene matches: 11. From germline, CDR1 is LGHDT and CDR2 YNNKEL (reference sequence). CDR3 length equals 17 residues. Here the CDR3 DNA reads TGTGCCAGCAGCTTCCTCGCCGGGACTAGCTACACAGATACGCAGTATTTT. It yields the protein CASSFLAGTSYTDTQYF.

The chain couples TRBV28 to TRBJ1-2; 8 bases align to TRBD1. The CDR3 spans 15 residues. The germline CDR1 and CDR2 sequences are MDHEN and SYDVKM. The V gene end was trimmed by 2 bases and the J gene end by 4 bases; junction bases not matched to a gene: 6. CDR3 residues: CASSLPDRAGYGYTF. The CDR3 nucleotides are TGTGCCAGCAGTTTACCGGACAGGGCGGGCTATGGCTACACCTTC.

The V call is TRBV28, the J call TRBJ2-5; D call uncertain. The V and J ends lost 4 bases and 4 bases respectively, with 16 bases between them. Germline assignment: CDR1 MDHEN and CDR2 SYDVKM. The CDR3 is 15 amino acids. CDR3 loop: CASSSPRRGRETQYF. CDR3 DNA: TGTGCCAGCAGTTCGCCCCGGCGTGGGCGAGAGACCCAGTACTTC.

This clonotype was observed many times. The rearrangement uses TRBV7-3 and TRBJ1-2; 7 nucleotides align to TRBD1. Germline V gene data show CDR1 as SGHTA and CDR2 as FQGTGA. V gave up 5 bases and J gave up 7 bases; unmatched junction bases: 13. The CDR3 sequence is 15 residues long. CDR3 in DNA: TGTGCCAGCAGCCATGGGCCTGACAGGGAGGCTGGCTACACCTTC. It codes for CASSHGPDREAGYTF.

This clonotype was detected only a few times. The chain joins TRBV7-8 to TRBJ2-3, with 15 bases identical to TRBD2. The junction had 9 bases not matched to a gene; V was cut back by 5 bases and J by 0 bases. Germline V gives CDR1 SGHVS, CDR2 FQNEAQ. This CDR3 has 19 residues. For the CDR3, the DNA is TGTGCCAGCAGCGCTTGGACTAGCGGGAGGGAAACTAGCACAGATACGCAGTATTTT. This translates into CASSAWTSGRETSTDTQYF.